This T cell receptor beta chain was documented in a study of cytomegalovirus exposure and HLA in healthy donors. The table came from immunoSEQ multiplex PCR; TCRdb's copy has only in-frame clones and leaves some out. Of 200,000 or so clones detected, 70% to 90% appear once; the ten largest clones hold around 5.6%. Unmatched junction bases numbered 7, after V lost 1 base and J lost 2 bases. Germline V CDR1 and CDR2: SGHRS, YFSETQ. The CDR3 has 17 residues. The sequence derives from a woman between 18 and 30 years old in good health and CMV-seronegative. The V gene is TRBV5-1, the J gene TRBJ2-1, with 9 bases aligning to TRBD2. Material: PBMCs. The CDR3 DNA is TGCGCCAGCAGCTTGATCGGCGGGAGGGGGCCCTACAATGAGCAGTTCTTC. Translating it yields CASSLIGGRGPYNEQFF.